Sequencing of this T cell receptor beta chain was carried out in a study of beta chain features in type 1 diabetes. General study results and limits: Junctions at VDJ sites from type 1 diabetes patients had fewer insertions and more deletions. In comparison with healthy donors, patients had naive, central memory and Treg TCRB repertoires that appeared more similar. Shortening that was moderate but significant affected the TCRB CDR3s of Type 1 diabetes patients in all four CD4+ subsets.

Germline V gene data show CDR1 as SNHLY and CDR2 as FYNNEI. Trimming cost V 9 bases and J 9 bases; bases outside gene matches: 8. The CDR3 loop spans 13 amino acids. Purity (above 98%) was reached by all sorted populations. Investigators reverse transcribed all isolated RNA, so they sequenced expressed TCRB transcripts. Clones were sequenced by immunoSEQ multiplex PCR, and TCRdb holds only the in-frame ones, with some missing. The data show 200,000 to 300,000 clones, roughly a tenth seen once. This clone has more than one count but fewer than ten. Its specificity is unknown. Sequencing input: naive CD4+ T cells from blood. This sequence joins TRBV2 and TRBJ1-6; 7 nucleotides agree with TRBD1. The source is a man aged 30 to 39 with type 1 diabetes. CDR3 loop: CASQGEQSSPLHF. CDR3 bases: TGTGCCAGTCAGGGGGAGCAGAGTTCACCCCTCCACTTT.